The 26 T cell receptor beta chains below all came from one sample that was sequenced in a study of blood T cell repertoires in COVID-19. The method was immunoSEQ multiplex PCR; TCRdb's version includes in-frame clones alone and lacks a portion of them. Among more than 85,000 clones listed, about 91% were seen once. Sequenced input: peripheral blood. The receptors come from a man aged 18 to 30 with acute or convalescent COVID-19.

This sequence joins TRBV5-1 and TRBJ2-7; D gene ambiguous. Germline V gives CDR1 SGHRS, CDR2 YFSETQ. V lost 0 bases to trimming and J lost 3 bases, with 10 bases between them. This CDR3 has 14 amino acids. The CDR3 spells CASSLVADVYEQYF. The CDR3 DNA reads TGCGCCAGCAGCTTGGTAGCAGATGTCTACGAGCAGTACTTC.

This clone was recorded only once. V usage is TRBV5-4 and J usage is TRBJ2-7, with 15 bases matching TRBD2. Germline values: CDR1 SGHNT, CDR2 YYREEE (reference sequence). The CDR3 has 18 amino acids. J was trimmed by 4 bases and V by 2 bases; bases with no gene match: 10. The DNA for the CDR3 is TGTGCCAGCAGCTTTGGGACTAGCGGGAGGATTCGATTTTACGAGCAGTACTTC. The encoded protein is CASSFGTSGRIRFYEQYF.

In its sample, this clone was seen a few times. The chain links TRBV24-1 to TRBJ2-7; 10 positions agree with TRBD1. CDR3 length: 14 residues. CDR1 and CDR2 from the germline V gene are KGHDR and SFDVKD. V dropped 3 bases and J dropped 9; count of bases not matched to a gene: 7. CDR3 amino acids: CATSDGGTGEVQYF. CDR3 in DNA: TGTGCCACCAGTGATGGTGGGACAGGGGAGGTGCAGTACTTC.

This clone was detected only a few times. This rearrangement joins TRBV25-1 to TRBJ1-5; TRBD1 aligns across 7 bases. Losses at the gene ends were 6 bases for V and 4 bases for J; bases not matched to a gene: 15. This CDR3 comprises 17 residues. Germline CDR1 reads MGHDK; CDR2 reads SYGVNS. The CDR3 region is CASSGPDRAGTNQPQHF. The DNA of the CDR3 is TGTGCCAGCAGCGGACCCGACAGGGCCGGAACAAATCAGCCCCAGCATTTT.

The chain couples TRBV5-4 to TRBJ1-4; 7 bases are a match to TRBD1. This CDR3 region has 14 residues. Germline V lookup: CDR1 SGHNT, CDR2 YYREEE (reference sequence). V dropped 5 bases and J dropped 4; count of bases not matched to a gene: 5. For the CDR3, the DNA is TGTGCCAGCAGTTCCGGGACAGATAATGAAAAACTGTTTTTT. Translated: CASSSGTDNEKLFF.

This clone was counted a single time. V and J are TRBV10-2 and TRBJ1-2, with D possibly matching TRBD1 (5 bases). The CDR3 sequence is 16 residues long. Germline V gene sequence: CDR1 WSHSY, CDR2 SAAADI. V was shortened by 8 bases and J by 1 base, with 20 bases between the two germline ends. The CDR3 protein is CASGGGGTNGNYGYTF. CDR3 nucleotide sequence: TGCGCCAGCGGGGGGGGAGGGACGAACGGTAACTATGGCTACACCTTC.

The gene calls are TRBV7-8 and TRBJ2-7; 7 bases match TRBD2. CDR1 is SGHVS, CDR2 FQNEAQ, per germline. The CDR3 has 11 residues. V lost 5 bases, J lost 7 bases, and 2 bases stayed unmatched. The CDR3 DNA is TGTGCCAGCAGCCACGGGAGGGAGCAGTACTTC. Translation gives CASSHGREQYF.

V and J are TRBV30 and TRBJ1-1; 7 bases align to TRBD1. Trimming removed 0 bases from V and 11 bases from J; junction bases left unmatched: 12. The CDR3 is 14 amino acids. CDR1 GTSNPN and CDR2 SVGIG come from the germline V gene (reference sequence). CDR3 nucleotides: TGTGCCTGGAGTGTAGTTAGGGGGCAGGTGGGGGCTTTCTTT. Its translation is CAWSVVRGQVGAFF.

The rearrangement links TRBV18 to TRBJ2-3; TRBD1 agrees at 8 bases. The CDR3 contains 15 residues. Unmatched junction bases numbered 4, after V lost 1 base and J lost 4 bases. Germline values: CDR1 KGHSH, CDR2 LQKENI. The CDR3 DNA reads TGTGCCAGCTCACCACGACAGGGGATCGCAGATACGCAGTATTTT. This gives the protein CASSPRQGIADTQYF.

V is TRBV7-8 and J is TRBJ2-1; the D gene is possibly TRBD2 (5 bases). CDR3 length: 15 residues. The germline gives CDR1 SGHVS, CDR2 FQNEAQ. The V gene lost 4 bases and the J gene lost 1 base, with 11 bases spanning the gap. The CDR3, as DNA: TGTGCCAGCAGCTCCCTAGCACGTTCCTACAATGAGCAGTTCTTC. Translated: CASSSLARSYNEQFF.

The chain links TRBV13 to TRBJ1-3, with 8 positions matching TRBD1. V lost 5 bases and J lost 4; bases outside the gene matches: 4. Germline V lookup: CDR1 PRHDT, CDR2 FYEKMQ (reference sequence). The CDR3 spans 14 residues. CDR3 DNA: TGTGCCAGCAGCACGACAGGGGCCGGAAACACCATATATTTT. Protein product: CASSTTGAGNTIYF.

The chain couples TRBV24-1 to TRBJ2-1, with 7 nucleotides matching TRBD2. V shed 4 bases, J shed 9 bases, and the junction held 8 bases outside the gene matches. CDR3 size: 14 residues. CDR1 is KGHDR, CDR2 SFDVKD, per germline. The CDR3 is CATSDGGSYGEQFF. DNA of the CDR3: TGTGCCACCAGTGACGGCGGGAGCTACGGTGAGCAGTTCTTC.

This clone was recorded only once. CDR3 loop: CASSIEDRGPYEQYF. In nucleotides, the CDR3 is TGTGCCAGTAGTATTGAAGACAGGGGTCCCTACGAGCAGTACTTC. The V call is TRBV19, the J call TRBJ2-7; 8 bases map to TRBD1. J was trimmed by 2 bases and V by 3 bases; bases with no gene match: 6. CDR3 length: 15 residues. The germline CDR1 and CDR2 sequences are LNHDA and SQIVND (reference sequence).

The chain combines TRBV5-1 with TRBJ2-3; TRBD2 matches at 9 bases. The CDR3 consists of 20 residues. Germline V lookup: CDR1 SGHRS, CDR2 YFSETQ. Trimming removed 1 base from V and 7 bases from J; junction bases left unmatched: 22. Here the CDR3 DNA reads TGCGCCAGCAGCTTGTCCTCGGGGATGATATCGCGGGGGGGCCAAAATACGCAGTATTTT. Translation gives CASSLSSGMISRGGQNTQYF.

In DNA, the CDR3 is TGCAGCGTTGAATCGAGAGAGACCCAGTACTTC. This sequence encodes CSVESRETQYF. V and J are TRBV29-1 and TRBJ2-5; D is undetermined. Per germline, CDR1 SQVTM and CDR2 ANQGSEA. CDR3 length: 11 amino acids. V shed 2 bases and J shed 4 bases, with 5 bases lying between them.

This chain links TRBV11-3 with TRBJ1-1; D may be TRBD1 (6 bases). V was trimmed by 4 bases and J by 9 bases, leaving 15 bases between them. The CDR3 contains 13 residues. Germline loops: CDR1 SGHNT, CDR2 YENEEA. The CDR3 DNA reads TGTGCCAGCAGCTGGGGAGGGGGGAACCAAGCTTTCTTT. Translation gives CASSWGGGNQAFF.

V is TRBV3-1 (or the pseudogene TRBV3-2) and J is TRBJ2-7; 9 positions match TRBD1. After removal of 8 bases from V and 5 bases from J, the junction contained 22 bases not matched to a gene. Per germline, CDR1 LGHDT and CDR2 YNNKEL (reference sequence). CDR3 length equals 18 residues. CDR3 in DNA: TGTGCCAGCGGGGGGGTTTCCAAGCCGGGACAGGGTTCCCACGAGCAGTACTTC. It specifies CASGGVSKPGQGSHEQYF.

The J gene is TRBJ2-4, the V gene TRBV5-6; possible D gene TRBD1, 6 bases. This CDR3 has 15 residues. Germline CDR1 is SGHDT and CDR2 is YYEEEE. Between the trimmed V and J ends, which lost 2 bases and 4 bases, there was a span of 13 bases. The CDR3, as DNA: TGTGCCAGCAGCTTCACAGGGCAAGCGAAAAACATTCAGTACTTC. Translating it yields CASSFTGQAKNIQYF.

The chain joins TRBV2 to TRBJ1-5; D uncertain. The V and J ends lost 2 bases and 4 bases respectively, with 15 bases between them. CDR3 length: 16 residues. CDR1 is SNHLY, CDR2 FYNNEI, per germline. In DNA, the CDR3 is TGTGCCAGCAGTGAACAAGGGTCGGGGATTAATCAGCCCCAGCATTTT. Encoded protein: CASSEQGSGINQPQHF.

The rearrangement uses TRBV6-4 and TRBJ2-2; no firm D call. Deletions cut 4 bases from V and 0 bases from J, with 15 bases between. The CDR3 covers 17 residues. Germline CDR1 reads MRHNA; CDR2 reads SNTAGT. The CDR3 nucleotides are TGTGCCAGCAGTGCCCGACTGCTAACGTCGAACACCGGGGAGCTGTTTTTT. It translates to CASSARLLTSNTGELFF.

The CDR3 reads CASSTGLAGRVRGQYF. DNA for the CDR3: TGTGCCAGCAGTACCGGACTAGCCGGGAGAGTCCGGGGGCAGTATTTT. This rearrangement joins TRBV6-2 or TRBV6-3 to TRBJ2-3; 8 bases are shared with TRBD2. This CDR3 has 16 amino acids. V shed 5 bases and J 11 bases; nucleotides not matched to a gene: 18. Per germline, CDR1 MNHEY and CDR2 SVGEGT.

The chain uses TRBV6-5 and TRBJ2-1; TRBD2 might be the D (6 bases). Germline V gives CDR1 MNHEY, CDR2 SVGAGI. The ends were cut back, 2 bases at V and 3 bases at J, with 14 bases in the middle. CDR3 length equals 16 residues. The CDR3 loop is CASSYGGNGIYNEQFF. The DNA for the CDR3 is TGTGCCAGCAGTTACGGGGGGAATGGGATCTACAATGAGCAGTTCTTC.

CDR3 amino acids: CASSQVRTGINEQYF. Written as DNA, the CDR3 is TGTGCCAGCAGCCAAGTGAGAACAGGGATCAACGAGCAGTACTTC. V and J are TRBV14 and TRBJ2-7; possibly TRBD1 for D (6 bases). The CDR3 has 15 residues. V lost 1 base and J lost 5, with 15 bases in between. In germline, CDR1 is SGHDN, CDR2 FVKESK.

The rearrangement links TRBV6-5 to TRBJ2-5, with 14 bases that match TRBD2. V gave up 8 bases and J gave up 2 bases; unmatched junction bases: 4. This CDR3 is 15 amino acids long. Germline V lookup: CDR1 MNHEY, CDR2 SVGAGI. The CDR3 DNA follows: TGTGCCAGCGGACTAGCGGGGGGCTGGCAAGAGACCCAGTACTTC. Its protein product is CASGLAGGWQETQYF.

The J gene is TRBJ2-1, the V gene TRBV9; 7 positions agree with TRBD1. Losses at the gene ends were 3 bases for V and 5 bases for J; bases not matched to a gene: 5. The germline gives CDR1 SGDLS, CDR2 YYNGEE. The CDR3 sequence is 14 residues long. The CDR3 sequence is CASSATGSHNEQFF. The CDR3 nucleotides are TGTGCCAGCAGCGCGACAGGGTCCCACAATGAGCAGTTCTTC. Looking up the rest from reference TRBV9 and TRBJ2-1 gives the full variable domain: DSGVTQTPKHLITATGQRVTLRCSPRSGDLSVYWYQQSLDQGLQFLIQYYNGEERAKGNILERFSAQQFPDLHSELNLSSLELGDSALYFCASSATGSHNEQFFGPGTRLTVL.

The J gene is TRBJ2-7, the V gene TRBV5-6; D is undetermined. Deletions cut 4 bases from V and 0 bases from J, with 14 bases between. The germline CDR1 and CDR2 sequences are SGHDT and YYEEEE. The CDR3 has 15 residues. The CDR3 DNA sequence: TGTGCCAGCAGCCACCGAGGTCAGTTCTCCTACGAGCAGTACTTC. Protein: CASSHRGQFSYEQYF.